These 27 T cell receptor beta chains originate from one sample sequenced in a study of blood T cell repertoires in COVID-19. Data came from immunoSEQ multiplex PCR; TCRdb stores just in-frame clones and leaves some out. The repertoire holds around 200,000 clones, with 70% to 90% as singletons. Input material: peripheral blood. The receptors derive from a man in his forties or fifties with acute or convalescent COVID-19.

CDR3 bases: TGTGCCAGCAGACAGGGGGACTATGGCTACACCTTC. It codes for CASRQGDYGYTF. This chain links TRBV6-5 with TRBJ1-2, with 8 bases lining up with TRBD1. Germline V gene lookup returns CDR1 MNHEY and CDR2 SVGAGI. Losses at the gene ends were 6 bases for V and 3 bases for J; bases not matched to a gene: 0. This CDR3 has 12 residues.

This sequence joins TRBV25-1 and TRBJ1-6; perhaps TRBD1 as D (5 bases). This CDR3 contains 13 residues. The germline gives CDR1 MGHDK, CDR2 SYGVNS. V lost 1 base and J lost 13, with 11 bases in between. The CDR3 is CASSEFGGGPLHF. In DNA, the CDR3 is TGTGCCAGCAGTGAATTTGGGGGGGGTCCCCTCCACTTT.

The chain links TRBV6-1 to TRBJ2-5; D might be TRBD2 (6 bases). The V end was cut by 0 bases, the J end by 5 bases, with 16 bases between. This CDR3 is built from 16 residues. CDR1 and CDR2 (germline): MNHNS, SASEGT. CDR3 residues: CASSEARRIGGETQYF. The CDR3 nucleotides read TGTGCCAGCAGTGAAGCGCGACGGATTGGGGGGGAGACCCAGTACTTC.

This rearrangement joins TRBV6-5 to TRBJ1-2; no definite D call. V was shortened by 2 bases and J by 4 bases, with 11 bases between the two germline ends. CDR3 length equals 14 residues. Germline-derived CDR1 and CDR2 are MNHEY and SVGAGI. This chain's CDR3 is CASSYARQGYGYTF. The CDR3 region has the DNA TGTGCCAGCAGTTACGCGCGACAAGGCTATGGCTACACCTTC.

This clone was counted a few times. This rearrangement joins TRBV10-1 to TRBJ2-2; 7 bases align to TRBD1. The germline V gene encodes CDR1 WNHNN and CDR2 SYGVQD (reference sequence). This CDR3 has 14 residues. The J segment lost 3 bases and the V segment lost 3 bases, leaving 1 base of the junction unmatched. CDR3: CASSEGQDTGELFF. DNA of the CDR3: TGCGCCAGCAGTGAAGGACAGGACACCGGGGAGCTGTTTTTT.

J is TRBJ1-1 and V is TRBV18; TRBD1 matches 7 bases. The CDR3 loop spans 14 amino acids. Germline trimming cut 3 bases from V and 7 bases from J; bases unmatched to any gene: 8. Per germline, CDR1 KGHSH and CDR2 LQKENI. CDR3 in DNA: TGTGCCAGCTCACCTAGTTCAGGGGGTCTTGAAGCTTTCTTT. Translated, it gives CASSPSSGGLEAFF.

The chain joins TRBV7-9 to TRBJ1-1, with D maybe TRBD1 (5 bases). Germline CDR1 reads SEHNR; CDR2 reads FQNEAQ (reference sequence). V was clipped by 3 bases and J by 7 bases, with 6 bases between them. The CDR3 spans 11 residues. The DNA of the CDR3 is TGTGCCAGCAGCTTCACAGGTGAAGCTTTCTTT. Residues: CASSFTGEAFF.

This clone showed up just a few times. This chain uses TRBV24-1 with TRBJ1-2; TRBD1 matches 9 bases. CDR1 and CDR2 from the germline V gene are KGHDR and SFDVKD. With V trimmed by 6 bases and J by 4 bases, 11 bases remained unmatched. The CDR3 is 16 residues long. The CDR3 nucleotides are TGTGCCACCAGTTTGTTGCCGGGACAGGGATTCTATGGCTACACCTTC. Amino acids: CATSLLPGQGFYGYTF.

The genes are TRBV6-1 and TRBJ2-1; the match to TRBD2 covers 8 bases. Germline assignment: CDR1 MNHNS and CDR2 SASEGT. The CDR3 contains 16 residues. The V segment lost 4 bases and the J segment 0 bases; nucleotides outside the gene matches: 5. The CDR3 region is CASSGSGARSYNEQFF. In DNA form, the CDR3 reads TGTGCCAGCAGTGGTAGCGGGGCCCGCTCCTACAATGAGCAGTTCTTC.

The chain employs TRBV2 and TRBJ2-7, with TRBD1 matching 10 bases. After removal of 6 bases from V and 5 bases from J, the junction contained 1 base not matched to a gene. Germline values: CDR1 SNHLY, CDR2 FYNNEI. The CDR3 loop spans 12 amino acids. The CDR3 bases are TGTGCCAGCAGGACAGGGGGCGACGAGCAGTACTTC. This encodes CASRTGGDEQYF. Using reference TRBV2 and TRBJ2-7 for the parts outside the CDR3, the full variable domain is EPEVTQTPSHQVTQMGQEVILRCVPISNHLYFYWYRQILGQKVEFLVSFYNNEISEKSEIFDDQFSVERPDGSNFTLKIRSTKLEDSAMYFCASRTGGDEQYFGPGTRLTVT.

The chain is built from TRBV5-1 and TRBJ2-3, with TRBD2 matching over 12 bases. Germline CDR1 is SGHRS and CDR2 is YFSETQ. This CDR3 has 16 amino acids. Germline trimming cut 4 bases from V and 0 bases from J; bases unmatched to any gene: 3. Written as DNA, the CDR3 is TGCGCCAGCAGCCCCGGACTAGCGGGGAGCACAGATACGCAGTATTTT. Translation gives CASSPGLAGSTDTQYF.

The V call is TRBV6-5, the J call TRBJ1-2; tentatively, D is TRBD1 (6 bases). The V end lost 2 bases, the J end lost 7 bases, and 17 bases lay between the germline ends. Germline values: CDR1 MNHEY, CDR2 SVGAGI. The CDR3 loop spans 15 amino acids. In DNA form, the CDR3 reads TGTGCCAGCAGTTACGCCCACAGGGTAACTAGTGGCTACACCTTC. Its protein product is CASSYAHRVTSGYTF.

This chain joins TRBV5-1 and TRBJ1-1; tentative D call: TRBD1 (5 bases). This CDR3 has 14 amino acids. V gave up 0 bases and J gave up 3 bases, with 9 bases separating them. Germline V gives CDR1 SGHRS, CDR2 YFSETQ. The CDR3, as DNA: TGCGCCAGCAGCTTGGAGGGCAGGGACACTGAAGCTTTCTTT. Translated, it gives CASSLEGRDTEAFF.

The CDR3 reads CASSLESSGGNTGELFF. The CDR3 DNA reads as TGTGCCAGCAGCTTAGAATCTAGCGGGGGGAACACCGGGGAGCTGTTTTTT. The chain uses TRBV7-6 and TRBJ2-2; 10 nucleotides line up with TRBD2. V lost 1 base, J lost 1 base, and 3 bases stayed unmatched. Germline values: CDR1 SGHVS, CDR2 FNYEAQ. This CDR3 spans 17 amino acids. Full variable domain (missing parts from reference TRBV7-6 and TRBJ2-2): GAGVSQSPRYKVTKRGQDVALRCDPISGHVSLYWYRQALGQGPEFLTYFNYEAQQDKSGLPNDRFSAERPEGSISTLTIQRTEQRDSAMYRCASSLESSGGNTGELFFGEGSRLTVL.

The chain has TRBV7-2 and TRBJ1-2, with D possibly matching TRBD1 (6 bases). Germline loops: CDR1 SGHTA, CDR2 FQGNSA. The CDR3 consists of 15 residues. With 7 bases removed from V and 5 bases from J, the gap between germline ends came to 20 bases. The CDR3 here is CASTIGGQGQYGYTF. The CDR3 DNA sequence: TGTGCCAGCACCATCGGGGGGCAGGGGCAGTATGGCTACACCTTC.

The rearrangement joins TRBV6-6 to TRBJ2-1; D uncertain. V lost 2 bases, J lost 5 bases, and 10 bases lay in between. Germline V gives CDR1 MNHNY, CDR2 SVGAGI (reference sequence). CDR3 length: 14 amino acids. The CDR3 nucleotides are TGTGCCAGCAGTTACCGTGGAGCAGACAATGAGCAGTTCTTC. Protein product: CASSYRGADNEQFF.

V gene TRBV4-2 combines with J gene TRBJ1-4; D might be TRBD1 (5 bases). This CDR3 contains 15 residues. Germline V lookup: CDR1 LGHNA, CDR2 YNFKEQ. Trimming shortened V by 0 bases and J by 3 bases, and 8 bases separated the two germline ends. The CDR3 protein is CASSQDGTSNEKLFF. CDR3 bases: TGTGCCAGCAGCCAAGATGGGACTTCTAATGAAAAACTGTTTTTT.

For the CDR3, the DNA is TGTGCCAGCAGCTTACCAGCAACTAATGAAAAACTGTTTTTT. Its translation is CASSLPATNEKLFF. The genes are TRBV7-9 and TRBJ1-4; unclear D gene. Germline CDR1 and CDR2: SEHNR and FQNEAQ (reference sequence). This CDR3 has 14 residues. V was trimmed by 2 bases and J by 0 bases, leaving 4 bases between them.

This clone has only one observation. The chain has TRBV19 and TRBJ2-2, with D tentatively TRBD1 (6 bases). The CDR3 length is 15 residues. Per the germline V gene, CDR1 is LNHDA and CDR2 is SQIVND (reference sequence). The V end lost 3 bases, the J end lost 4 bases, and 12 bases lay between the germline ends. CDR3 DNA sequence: TGTGCCAGTAGTATCCCCGGGACAATCACCGGGGAGCTGTTTTTT. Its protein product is CASSIPGTITGELFF.

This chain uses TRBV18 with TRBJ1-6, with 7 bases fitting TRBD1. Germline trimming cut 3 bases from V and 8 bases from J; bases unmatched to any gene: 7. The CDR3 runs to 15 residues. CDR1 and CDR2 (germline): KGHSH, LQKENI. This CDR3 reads CASSPSTGSDSPLHF. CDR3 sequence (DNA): TGTGCCAGCTCACCGTCGACAGGGAGCGATTCACCCCTCCACTTT.

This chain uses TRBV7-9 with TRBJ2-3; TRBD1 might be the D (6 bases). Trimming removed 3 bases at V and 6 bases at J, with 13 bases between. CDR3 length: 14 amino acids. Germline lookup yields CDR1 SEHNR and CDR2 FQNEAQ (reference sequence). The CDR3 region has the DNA TGTGCCAGCAGCTTGCTACAGGGTTCGGATACGCAGTATTTT. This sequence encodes CASSLLQGSDTQYF.

CDR3 nucleotide sequence: TGTGCCAGCTCACCCAGTCGCCAGGAGGCTAGCTACACCTTC. Its translation: CASSPSRQEASYTF. The rearrangement links TRBV18 to TRBJ1-2; unclear D gene. Germline V gene data show CDR1 as KGHSH and CDR2 as LQKENI. This CDR3 has 14 residues. V was pared by 3 bases and J by 9 bases, with 17 bases between.

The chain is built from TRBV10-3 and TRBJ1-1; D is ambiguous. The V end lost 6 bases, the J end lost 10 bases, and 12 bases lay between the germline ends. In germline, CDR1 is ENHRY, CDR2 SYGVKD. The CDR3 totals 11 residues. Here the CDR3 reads CAIRGREGAFF. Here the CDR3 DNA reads TGTGCCATCAGGGGGAGGGAGGGAGCTTTCTTT.

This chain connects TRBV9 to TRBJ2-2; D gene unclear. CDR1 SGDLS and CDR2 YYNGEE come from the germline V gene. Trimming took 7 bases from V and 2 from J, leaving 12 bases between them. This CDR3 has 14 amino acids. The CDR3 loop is CASSGSLNTGELFF. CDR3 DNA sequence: TGTGCCAGCTCCGGTAGCTTAAACACCGGGGAGCTGTTTTTT.

CDR3 protein: CASRRGTSGLSSYEQYF. In DNA form, the CDR3 reads TGTGCCAGCAGAAGGGGGACTAGCGGACTTAGCTCCTACGAGCAGTACTTC. This chain uses TRBV11-2 with TRBJ2-7, with 11 bases lining up with TRBD2. Germline loops: CDR1 SGHAT, CDR2 FQNNGV. The J segment lost 0 bases and the V segment lost 6 bases, leaving 10 bases of the junction unmatched. The length of the CDR3 is 17 residues.

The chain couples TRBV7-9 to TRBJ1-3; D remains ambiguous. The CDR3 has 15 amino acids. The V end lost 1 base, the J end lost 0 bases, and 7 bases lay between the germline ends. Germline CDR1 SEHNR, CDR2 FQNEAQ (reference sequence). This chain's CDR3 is CASSLGQNSGNTIYF. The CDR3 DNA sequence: TGTGCCAGCAGCTTAGGGCAGAACTCTGGAAACACCATATATTTT.

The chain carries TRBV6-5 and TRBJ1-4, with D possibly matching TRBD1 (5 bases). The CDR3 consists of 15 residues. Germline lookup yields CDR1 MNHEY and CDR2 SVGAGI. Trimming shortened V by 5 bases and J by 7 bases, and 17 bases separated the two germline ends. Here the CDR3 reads CASSRQGLLREKLFF. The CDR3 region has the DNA TGTGCCAGCAGTCGGCAGGGTCTTTTACGTGAAAAACTGTTTTTT.